This is a list of T cell receptor beta chains from one sample in a study of vaccination and CD4 T cells after COVID-19. TCRdb reprocessed the PCR reads with MiXCR, giving one entry per CDR3 protein. The sample contains around 17,000 distinct CDR3 sequences, approximately 56% of which appear only once. Antigens for these TCRs are unknown. Source material: CD4+ T cells from blood, cultured in vitro. These receptors all stem from a human donor who had recovered from COVID-19. Each CDR3 is given with its conserved first and last residue. D genes are given only for firm matches. Only some rows state a clone size, as once, few, many or a class for expanded clones.

length	D	size	V	J	DNA	CDR3
16	TRBD1	NA	TRBV20-1	TRBJ2-2	TGCAGTGCTAGAACTTCCGGGACAGGGGTAGGCGGGGAGCTGTTTTTT	CSARTSGTGVGGELFF
12	NA	NA	TRBV3-1	TRBJ1-1	TGTGCCAGCAGCCAGGCGAACACTGAAGCTTTCTTT	CASSQANTEAFF
13	NA	NA	TRBV15	TRBJ1-1	TGTGCCACCAGCAGAGACAGACACACTGAAGCTTTCTTT	CATSRDRHTEAFF
13	NA	few	TRBV10-3	TRBJ1-6	TGTGCCATCAGTGGGCAGGGCAGATCACCCCTCCACTTT	CAISGQGRSPLHF
13	TRBD1	few	TRBV20-1	TRBJ1-2	TGCAGTGCAGCAGGGGGCATTGGCTATGGCTACACCTTC	CSAAGGIGYGYTF
13	TRBD1	NA	TRBV11-3	TRBJ2-4	TGTGCCAGCAGCCTGGGACAGGGGAACATTCAGTACTTC	CASSLGQGNIQYF
15	NA	few	TRBV2	TRBJ1-6	TGTGCGAGCAGGTCGGAGAGCTCCTATAATTCACCCCTCCACTTT	CASRSESSYNSPLHF
18	TRBD2	NA	TRBV11-3	TRBJ2-3	TGTGCCAGCAGCTTAGGACTAGCGGGAGGGCCGAACACAGATACGCAGTATTTT	CASSLGLAGGPNTDTQYF
13	NA	few	TRBV2	TRBJ1-5	TGTGCCAGCAGTGAAGACGTCGGTCAGCCCCAGCATTTT	CASSEDVGQPQHF
16	TRBD2	NA	TRBV6-1	TRBJ2-7	TGTGCCAGCACCCCGAAAGTCGGGACTAGTACCTACGAGCAGTACTTC	CASTPKVGTSTYEQYF
15	TRBD1	NA	TRBV2	TRBJ2-7	TGTGCCAGCAGCGAGGCCGGGACAGGGTTCCACGAGCAGTACTTC	CASSEAGTGFHEQYF
11	NA	few	TRBV10-3	TRBJ2-7	TGTGCCAAATCGGGGGTCTACGAGCAGTACTTC	CAKSGVYEQYF
13	NA	NA	TRBV27	TRBJ1-5	TGTGCCAGTGCCTTACGGAGATCGGAGCCCCAGCATTTT	CASALRRSEPQHF
15	TRBD1	NA	TRBV6-1	TRBJ1-5	TGTGCCAGCGGACCGACAGGGATTAGCAATCAGCCCCAGCATTTT	CASGPTGISNQPQHF
19	NA	NA	TRBV7-2	TRBJ2-7	TGTGCCAGCAGCTTAGCGCTGAGCGGGACAGTTAGGAGCTCCTACGAGCAGTACTTC	CASSLALSGTVRSSYEQYF